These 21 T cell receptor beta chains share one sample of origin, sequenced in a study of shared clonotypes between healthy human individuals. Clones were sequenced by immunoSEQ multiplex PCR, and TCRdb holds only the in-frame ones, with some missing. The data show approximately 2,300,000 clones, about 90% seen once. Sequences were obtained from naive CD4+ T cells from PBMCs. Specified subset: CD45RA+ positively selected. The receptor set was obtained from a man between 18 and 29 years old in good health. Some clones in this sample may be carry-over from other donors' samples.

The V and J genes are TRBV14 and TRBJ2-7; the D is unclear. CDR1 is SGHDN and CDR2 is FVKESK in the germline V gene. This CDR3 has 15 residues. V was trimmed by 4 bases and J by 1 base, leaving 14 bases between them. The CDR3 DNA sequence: TGTGCCAGCAGCCTCGAGACGGTGGTATCCTACGAGCAGTACTTC. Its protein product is CASSLETVVSYEQYF.

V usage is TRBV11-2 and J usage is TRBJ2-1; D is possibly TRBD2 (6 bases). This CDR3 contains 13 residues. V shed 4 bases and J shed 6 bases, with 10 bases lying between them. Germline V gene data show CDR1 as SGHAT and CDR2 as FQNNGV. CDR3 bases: TGTGCCAGCAGCTCCCAGACTAGCAATGAGCAGTTCTTC. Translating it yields CASSSQTSNEQFF.

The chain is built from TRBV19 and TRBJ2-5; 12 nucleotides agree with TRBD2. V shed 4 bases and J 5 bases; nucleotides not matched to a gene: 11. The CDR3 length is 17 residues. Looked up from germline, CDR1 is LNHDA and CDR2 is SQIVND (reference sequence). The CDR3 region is CASSKPATSGRSETQYF. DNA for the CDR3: TGTGCCAGTAGTAAACCCGCCACTAGCGGGAGGAGTGAGACCCAGTACTTC. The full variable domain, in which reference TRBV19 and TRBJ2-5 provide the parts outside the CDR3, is DGGITQSPKYLFRKEGQNVTLSCEQNLNHDAMYWYRQDPGQGLRLIYYSQIVNDFQKGDIAEGYSVSREKKESFPLTVTSAQKNPTAFYLCASSKPATSGRSETQYFGPGTRLLVL.

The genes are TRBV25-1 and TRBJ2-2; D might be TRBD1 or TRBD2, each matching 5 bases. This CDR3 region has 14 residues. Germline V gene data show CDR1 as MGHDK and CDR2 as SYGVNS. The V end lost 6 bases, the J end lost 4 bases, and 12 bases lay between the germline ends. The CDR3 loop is CASRGIGTTGELFF. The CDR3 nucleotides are TGTGCCAGCAGAGGGATTGGGACCACCGGGGAGCTGTTTTTT.

CDR3 protein: CASSERQFPRTTDTQYF. The DNA of the CDR3 is TGTGCCAGCAGTGAGAGACAGTTTCCAAGGACCACAGATACGCAGTATTTT. The rearrangement links TRBV2 to TRBJ2-3; D may be TRBD1 (5 bases). The CDR3 has 17 amino acids. V was clipped by 3 bases and J by 2 bases, with 18 bases between them. Germline assignment: CDR1 SNHLY and CDR2 FYNNEI.

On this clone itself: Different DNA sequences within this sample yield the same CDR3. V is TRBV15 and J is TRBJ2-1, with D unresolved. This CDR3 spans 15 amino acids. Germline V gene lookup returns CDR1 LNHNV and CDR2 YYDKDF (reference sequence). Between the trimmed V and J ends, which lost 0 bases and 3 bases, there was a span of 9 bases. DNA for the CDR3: TGTGCCACCAGCAGAGATCTCGGTAGCTACAATGAGCAGTTCTTC. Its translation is CATSRDLGSYNEQFF.

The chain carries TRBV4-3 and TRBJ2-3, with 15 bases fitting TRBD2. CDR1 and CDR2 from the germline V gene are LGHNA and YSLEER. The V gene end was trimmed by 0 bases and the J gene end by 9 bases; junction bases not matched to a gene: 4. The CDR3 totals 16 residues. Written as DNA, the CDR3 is TGCGCCAGCAGCCAAGAAATGGGACTAGCGGGGGGAACGCAGTATTTT. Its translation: CASSQEMGLAGGTQYF.

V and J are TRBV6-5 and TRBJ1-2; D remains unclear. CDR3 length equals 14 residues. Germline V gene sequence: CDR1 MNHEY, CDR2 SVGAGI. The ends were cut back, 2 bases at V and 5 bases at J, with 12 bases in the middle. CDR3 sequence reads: CASSYQETDYGYTF. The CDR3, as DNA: TGTGCCAGCAGTTACCAGGAAACGGATTATGGCTACACCTTC.

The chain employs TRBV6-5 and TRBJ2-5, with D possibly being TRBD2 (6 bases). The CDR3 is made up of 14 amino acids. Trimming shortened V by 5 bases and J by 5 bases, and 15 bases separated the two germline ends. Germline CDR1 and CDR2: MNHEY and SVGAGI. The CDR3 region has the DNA TGTGCCAGCAGTCGACTAGTACTTAGGGAGACCCAGTACTTC. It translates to CASSRLVLRETQYF.

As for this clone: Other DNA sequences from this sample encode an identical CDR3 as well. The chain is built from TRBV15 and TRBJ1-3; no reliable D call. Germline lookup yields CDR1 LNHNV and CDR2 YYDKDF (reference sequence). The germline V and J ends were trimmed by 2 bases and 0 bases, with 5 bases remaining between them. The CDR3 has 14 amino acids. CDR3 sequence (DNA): TGTGCCACCAGCAGAACTCTCTCTGGAAACACCATATATTTT. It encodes CATSRTLSGNTIYF.

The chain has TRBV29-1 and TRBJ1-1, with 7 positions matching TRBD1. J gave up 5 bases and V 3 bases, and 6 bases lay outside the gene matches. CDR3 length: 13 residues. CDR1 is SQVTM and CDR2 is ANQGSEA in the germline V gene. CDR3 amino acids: CSVDQGEGTEAFF. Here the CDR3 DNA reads TGCAGCGTTGACCAGGGGGAGGGGACTGAAGCTTTCTTT.

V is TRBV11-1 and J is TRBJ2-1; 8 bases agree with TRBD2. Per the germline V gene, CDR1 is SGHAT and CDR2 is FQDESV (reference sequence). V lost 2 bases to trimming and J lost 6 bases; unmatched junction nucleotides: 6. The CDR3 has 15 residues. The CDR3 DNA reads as TGTGCCAGCAGCTTACGAATAGCGGGAACCAATGAGCAGTTCTTC. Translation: CASSLRIAGTNEQFF.

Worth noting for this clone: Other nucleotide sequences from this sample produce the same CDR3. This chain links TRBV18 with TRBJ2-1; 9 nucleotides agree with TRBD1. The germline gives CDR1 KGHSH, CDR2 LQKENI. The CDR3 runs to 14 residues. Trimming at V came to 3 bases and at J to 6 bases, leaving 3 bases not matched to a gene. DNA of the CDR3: TGTGCCAGCTCACCGCGACAGGGGGGCAATGAGCAGTTCTTC. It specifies CASSPRQGGNEQFF.

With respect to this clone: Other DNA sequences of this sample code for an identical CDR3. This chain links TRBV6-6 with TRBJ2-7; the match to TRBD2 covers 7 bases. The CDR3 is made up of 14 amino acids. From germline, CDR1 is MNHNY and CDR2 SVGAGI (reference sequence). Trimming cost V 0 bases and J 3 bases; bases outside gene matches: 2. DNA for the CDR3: TGTGCCAGCAGTTACTCCCGGACTAGCTACGAGCAGTACTTC. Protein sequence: CASSYSRTSYEQYF.

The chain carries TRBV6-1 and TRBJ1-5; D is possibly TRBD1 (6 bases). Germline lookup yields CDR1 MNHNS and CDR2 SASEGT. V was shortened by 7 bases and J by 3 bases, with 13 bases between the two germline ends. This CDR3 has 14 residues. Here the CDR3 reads CASIGKGDNQPQHF. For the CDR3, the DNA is TGTGCCAGCATTGGTAAGGGGGACAATCAGCCCCAGCATTTT.

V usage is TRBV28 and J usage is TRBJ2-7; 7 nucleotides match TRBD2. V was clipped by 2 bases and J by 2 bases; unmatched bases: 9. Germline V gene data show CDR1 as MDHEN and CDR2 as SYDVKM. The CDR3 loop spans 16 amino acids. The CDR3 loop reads CASSLKRSSGTYEQYF. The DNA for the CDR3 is TGTGCCAGCAGTTTAAAGAGGTCTAGCGGTACCTACGAGCAGTACTTC.

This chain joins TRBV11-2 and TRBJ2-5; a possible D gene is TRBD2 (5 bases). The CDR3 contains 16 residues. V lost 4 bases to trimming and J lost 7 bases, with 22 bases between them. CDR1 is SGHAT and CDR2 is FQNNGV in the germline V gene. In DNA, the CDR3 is TGTGCCAGCAGCTCTCACCCGCAGAAGACGAGGGTGACCCAGTACTTC. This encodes CASSSHPQKTRVTQYF. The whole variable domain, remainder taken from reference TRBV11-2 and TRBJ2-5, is EAGVAQSPRYKIIEKRQSVAFWCNPISGHATLYWYQQILGQGPKLLIQFQNNGVVDDSQLPKDRFSAERLKGVDSTLKIQPAKLEDSAVYLCASSSHPQKTRVTQYFGPGTRLLVL.

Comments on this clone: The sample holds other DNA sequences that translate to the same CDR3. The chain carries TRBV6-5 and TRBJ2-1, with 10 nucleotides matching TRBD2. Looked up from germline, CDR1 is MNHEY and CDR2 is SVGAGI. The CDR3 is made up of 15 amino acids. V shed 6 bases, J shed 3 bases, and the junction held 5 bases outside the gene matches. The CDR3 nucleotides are TGTGCCAGCAGCCGAGGACTAGCGGACTACAATGAGCAGTTCTTC. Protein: CASSRGLADYNEQFF.

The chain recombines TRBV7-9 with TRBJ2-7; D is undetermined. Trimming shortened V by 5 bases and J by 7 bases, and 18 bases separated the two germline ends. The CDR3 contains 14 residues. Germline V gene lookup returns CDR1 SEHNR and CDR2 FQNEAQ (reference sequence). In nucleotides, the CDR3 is TGTGCCAGCAGCCAGGAAGGGTCCGCGAGGGAGCAGTACTTC. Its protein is CASSQEGSAREQYF.

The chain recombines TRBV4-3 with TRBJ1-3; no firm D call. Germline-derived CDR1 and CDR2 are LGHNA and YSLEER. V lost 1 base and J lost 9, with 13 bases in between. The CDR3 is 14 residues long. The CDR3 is CASSQGSEGGTIYF. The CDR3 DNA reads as TGCGCCAGCAGCCAAGGGTCTGAAGGCGGCACCATATATTTT.

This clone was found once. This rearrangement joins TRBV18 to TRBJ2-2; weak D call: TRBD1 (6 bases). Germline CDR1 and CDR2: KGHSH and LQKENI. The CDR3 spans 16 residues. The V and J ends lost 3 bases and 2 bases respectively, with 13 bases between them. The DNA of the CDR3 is TGTGCCAGCTCACCCGTCACAGGGATAAACACCGGGGAGCTGTTTTTT. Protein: CASSPVTGINTGELFF.